The clone carrying this TCR beta chain was seen a few times. Its antigen remains unidentified. The data are from a study of vaccination effects on CD4 cells after COVID-19. About the study: Participants were vaccinated with two doses of either the BNT162b2 or mRNA-1273 vaccine. Sample provision by two convalescent patients occurred 16 days and one week before vaccination.

The CDR3 loop spans 19 amino acids. Germline CDR1 is MDHEN and CDR2 is SYDVKM. With 4 bases clipped from V and 7 bases from J, the junction kept 22 bases outside the gene matches. The ViraFEST assay expanded antigen-specific CD4+ T cells with viral peptide pools before sequencing. Isolating CD4+ T cells followed about 10 days of culture. SARS-CoV-2 infection was confirmed by PCR in the person between March and December 2020. The table came from immunoSEQ multiplex PCR; TCRdb's copy has only in-frame clones and leaves some out. Of around 75,000 clones in the sample, around 72% were seen once. The sequence was collected from a human donor who had a prior SARS-CoV-2 infection. Sequences were derived from CD4+ T cells from PBMCs cultured with HIV peptides, sampled before COVID-19 vaccination. Described subset: HIV-1 Nef peptide pool negative control/reference culture. The rearrangement links TRBV28 to TRBJ1-1, with 9 bases aligning to TRBD1. The CDR3 DNA follows: TGTGCCAGCAGTTCCGACACCCGTCTTGTGGACAGGGGTGGCAGTGAAGCTTTCTTT. This gives the protein CASSSDTRLVDRGGSEAFF.